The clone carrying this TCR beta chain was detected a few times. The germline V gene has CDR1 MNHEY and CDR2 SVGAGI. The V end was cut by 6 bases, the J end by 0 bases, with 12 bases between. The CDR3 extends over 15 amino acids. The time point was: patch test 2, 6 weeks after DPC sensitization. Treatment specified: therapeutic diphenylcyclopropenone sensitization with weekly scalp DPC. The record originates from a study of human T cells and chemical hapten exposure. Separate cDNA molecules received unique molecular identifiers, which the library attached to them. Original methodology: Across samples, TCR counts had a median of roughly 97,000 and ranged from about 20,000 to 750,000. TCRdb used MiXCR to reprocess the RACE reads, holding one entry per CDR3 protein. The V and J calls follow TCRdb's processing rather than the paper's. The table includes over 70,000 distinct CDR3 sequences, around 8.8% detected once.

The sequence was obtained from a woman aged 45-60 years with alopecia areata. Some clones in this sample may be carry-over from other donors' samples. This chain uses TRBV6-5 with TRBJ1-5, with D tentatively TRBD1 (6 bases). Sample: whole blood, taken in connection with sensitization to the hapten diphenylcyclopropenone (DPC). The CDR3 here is CASRRGAGSNQPQHF. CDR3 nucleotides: TGTGCCAGCAGGCGGGGGGCGGGTAGCAATCAGCCCCAGCATTTT.